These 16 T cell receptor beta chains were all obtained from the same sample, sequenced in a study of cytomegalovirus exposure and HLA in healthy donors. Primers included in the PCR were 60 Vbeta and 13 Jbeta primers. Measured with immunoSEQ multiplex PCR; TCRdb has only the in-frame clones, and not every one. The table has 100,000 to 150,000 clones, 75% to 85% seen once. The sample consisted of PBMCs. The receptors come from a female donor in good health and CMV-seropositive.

CDR3 sequence reads: CAIGTMDFQPQHF. The CDR3, as DNA: TGTGCCATAGGGACAATGGATTTTCAGCCCCAGCATTTT. The chain couples TRBV10-3 to TRBJ1-5; D is possibly TRBD1 (6 bases). Trimming took off 9 bases at V and 6 bases at J, with 15 bases between the two ends. CDR3 size: 13 residues. CDR1 and CDR2 (germline): ENHRY, SYGVKD.

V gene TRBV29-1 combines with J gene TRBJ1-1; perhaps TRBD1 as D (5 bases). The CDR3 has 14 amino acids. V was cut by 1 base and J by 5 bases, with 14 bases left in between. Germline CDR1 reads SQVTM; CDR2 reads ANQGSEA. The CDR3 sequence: CSVEGPDGGTEAFF. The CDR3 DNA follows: TGCAGCGTTGAAGGTCCCGACGGGGGGACTGAAGCTTTCTTT. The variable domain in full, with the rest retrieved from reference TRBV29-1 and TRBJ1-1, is SAVISQKPSRDICQRGTSLTIQCQVDSQVTMMFWYRQQPGQSLTLIATANQGSEATYESGFVIDKFPISRPNLTFSTLTVSNMSPEDSSIYLCSVEGPDGGTEAFFGQGTRLTVV.

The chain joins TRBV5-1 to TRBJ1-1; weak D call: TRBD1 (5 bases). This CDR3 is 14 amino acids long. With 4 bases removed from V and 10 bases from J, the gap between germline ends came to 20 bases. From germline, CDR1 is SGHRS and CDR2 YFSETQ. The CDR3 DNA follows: TGCGCCAGCAGCGCCGCAGGGCGTCCCTTGGGAGCTTTCTTT. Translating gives CASSAAGRPLGAFF.

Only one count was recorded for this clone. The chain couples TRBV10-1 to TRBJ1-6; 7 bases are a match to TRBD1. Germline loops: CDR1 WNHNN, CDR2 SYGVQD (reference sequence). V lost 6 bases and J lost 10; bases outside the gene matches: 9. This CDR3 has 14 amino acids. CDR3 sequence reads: CASSEGTVGSPLHF. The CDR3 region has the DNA TGCGCCAGCAGCGAAGGGACAGTTGGATCACCCCTCCACTTT.

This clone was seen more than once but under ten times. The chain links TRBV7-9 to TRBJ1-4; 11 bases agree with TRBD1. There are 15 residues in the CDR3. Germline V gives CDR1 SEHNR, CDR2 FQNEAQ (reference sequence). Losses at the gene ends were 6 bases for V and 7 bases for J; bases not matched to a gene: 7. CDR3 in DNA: TGTGCCAGCAGTTGGGACGGGACAGGGGGTGAAAAACTGTTTTTT. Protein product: CASSWDGTGGEKLFF.

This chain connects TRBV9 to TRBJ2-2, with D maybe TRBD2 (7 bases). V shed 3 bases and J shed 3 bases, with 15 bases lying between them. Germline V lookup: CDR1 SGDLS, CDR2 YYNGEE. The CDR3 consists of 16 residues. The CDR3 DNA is TGTGCCAGCAGCGCCATGGGGGGGGGCTACACCGGGGAGCTGTTTTTT. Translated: CASSAMGGGYTGELFF.

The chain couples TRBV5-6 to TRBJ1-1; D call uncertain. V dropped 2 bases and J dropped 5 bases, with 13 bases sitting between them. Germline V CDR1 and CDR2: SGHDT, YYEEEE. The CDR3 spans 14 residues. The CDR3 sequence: CASSLPIFGTEAFF. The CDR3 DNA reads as TGTGCCAGCAGCTTACCGATTTTCGGGACTGAAGCTTTCTTT.

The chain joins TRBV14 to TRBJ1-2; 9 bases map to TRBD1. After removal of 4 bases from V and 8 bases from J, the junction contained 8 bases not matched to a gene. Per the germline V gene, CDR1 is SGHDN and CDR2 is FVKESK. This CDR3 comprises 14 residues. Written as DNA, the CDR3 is TGTGCCAGCAGCCCCCGGGACAGGGTAGTAGGCTACACCTTC. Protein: CASSPRDRVVGYTF.

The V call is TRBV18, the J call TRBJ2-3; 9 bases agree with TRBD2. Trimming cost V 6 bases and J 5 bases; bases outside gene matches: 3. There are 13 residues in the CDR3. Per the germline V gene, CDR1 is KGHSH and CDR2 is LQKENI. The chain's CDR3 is CASSWTSEDTQYF. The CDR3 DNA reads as TGTGCCAGCTCTTGGACTAGCGAAGATACGCAGTATTTT.

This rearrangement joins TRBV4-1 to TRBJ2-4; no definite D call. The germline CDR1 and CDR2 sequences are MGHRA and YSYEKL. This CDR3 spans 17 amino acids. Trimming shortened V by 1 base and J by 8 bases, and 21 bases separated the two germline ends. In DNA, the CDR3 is TGCGCCAGCAGCCAAGCCTCCGGCGGTTCTAGTTGGGACATTCAGTACTTC. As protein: CASSQASGGSSWDIQYF.

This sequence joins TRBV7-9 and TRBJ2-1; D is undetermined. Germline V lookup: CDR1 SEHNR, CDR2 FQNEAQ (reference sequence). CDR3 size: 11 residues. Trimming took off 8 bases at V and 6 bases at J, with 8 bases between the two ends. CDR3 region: CASGLGNEQFF. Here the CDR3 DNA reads TGTGCCAGCGGTCTCGGCAATGAGCAGTTCTTC. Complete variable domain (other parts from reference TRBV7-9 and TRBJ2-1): DTGVSQNPRHKITKRGQNVTFRCDPISEHNRLYWYRQTLGQGPEFLTYFQNEAQLEKSRLLSDRFSAERPKGSFSTLEIQRTEQGDSAMYLCASGLGNEQFFGPGTRLTVL.

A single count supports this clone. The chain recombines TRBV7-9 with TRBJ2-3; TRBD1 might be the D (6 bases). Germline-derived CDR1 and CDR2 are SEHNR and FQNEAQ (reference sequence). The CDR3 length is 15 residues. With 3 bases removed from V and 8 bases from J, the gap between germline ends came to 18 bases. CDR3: CASSFETGVSPTQYF. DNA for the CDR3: TGTGCCAGCAGCTTCGAGACAGGAGTCAGTCCTACGCAGTATTTT.

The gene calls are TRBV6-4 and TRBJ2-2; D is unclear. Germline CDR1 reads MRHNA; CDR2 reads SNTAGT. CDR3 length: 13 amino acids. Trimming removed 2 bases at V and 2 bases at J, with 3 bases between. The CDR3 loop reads CASSDLNTGELFF. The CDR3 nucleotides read TGTGCCAGCAGTGACCTCAACACCGGGGAGCTGTTTTTT.

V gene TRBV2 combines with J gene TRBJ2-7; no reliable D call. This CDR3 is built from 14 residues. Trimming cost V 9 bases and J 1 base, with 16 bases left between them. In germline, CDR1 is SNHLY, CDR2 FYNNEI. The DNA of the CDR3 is TGTGCCAGTAGAGGCCTAGTCCCGTCCTACGAGCAGTACTTC. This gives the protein CASRGLVPSYEQYF.

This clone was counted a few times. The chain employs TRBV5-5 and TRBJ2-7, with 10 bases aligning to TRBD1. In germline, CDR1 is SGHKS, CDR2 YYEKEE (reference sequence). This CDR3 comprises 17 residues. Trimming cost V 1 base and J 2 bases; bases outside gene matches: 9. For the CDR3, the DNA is TGTGCCAGCAGCTTGTATAGTTGGGGACAGGGGACCTACGAGCAGTACTTC. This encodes CASSLYSWGQGTYEQYF.

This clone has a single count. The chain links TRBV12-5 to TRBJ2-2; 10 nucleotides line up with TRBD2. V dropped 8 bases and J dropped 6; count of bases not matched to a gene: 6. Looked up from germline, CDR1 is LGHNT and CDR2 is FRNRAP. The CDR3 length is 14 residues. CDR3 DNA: TGTGCTAGTACCTCTAGCGGGGGTTCCGGGGAGCTGTTTTTT. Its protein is CASTSSGGSGELFF.